The next 32 T cell receptor beta chains were all read from a single sample in a study of metastatic and nonmetastatic thyroid tumors. TCRdb ran MiXCR on the PCR reads. The sample carries 32,000 or so clones, roughly 17% recorded once. Treatment of any kind had been given to no patient before thyroid surgery. Sequencing was performed on blood. The receptors shown here come from a male donor with papillary thyroid cancer or a benign thyroid nodule (not recorded which). Some clones in this sample may be carry-over from other donors' samples.

This clone was counted ten times or more. The V call is TRBV10-3, the J call TRBJ2-1; D perhaps matches TRBD2 (6 bases). The ends were cut back, 2 bases at V and 5 bases at J, with 19 bases in the middle. The CDR3 is 17 residues long. The germline V gene has CDR1 ENHRY and CDR2 SYGVKD. For the CDR3, the DNA is TGTGCCATCAGTGAGCCTAGCGAAATCCCGGGGGACAATGAGCAGTTCTTC. This sequence encodes CAISEPSEIPGDNEQFF.

There are a few counts of this clone. This rearrangement joins TRBV6-6 to TRBJ2-7; 11 bases are shared with TRBD2. Germline V lookup: CDR1 MNHNY, CDR2 SVGAGI (reference sequence). V shed 2 bases, J shed 7 bases, and the junction held 4 bases outside the gene matches. The CDR3 extends over 14 amino acids. DNA of the CDR3: TGTGCCAGCAGTTACGGGACTAGCGGTCTGGAGCAGTACTTC. Residues: CASSYGTSGLEQYF.

This clone was recorded at least ten times. Within the sample, other DNA sequences also encode this same CDR3. This rearrangement joins TRBV7-3 to TRBJ2-6; D may be TRBD2 (6 bases). The CDR3 has 17 amino acids. The germline V gene has CDR1 SGHTA and CDR2 FQGTGA. V was cut by 3 bases and J by 0 bases, with 12 bases left in between. Here the CDR3 DNA reads TGTGCCAGCAGCTTTATTGGAGGGGCCTCTGGGGCCAACGTCCTGACTTTC. Translation: CASSFIGGASGANVLTF.

In its sample, this clone was seen once. This may be a read error: a much more frequent sequence differs by one nucleotide. The gene calls are TRBV3-1 and TRBJ2-5; tentative D call: TRBD2 (5 bases). The CDR3 runs 14 residues. Looked up from germline, CDR1 is LGHDT and CDR2 is YNNKEL (reference sequence). The CDR3 reads CASSQRQRRETHYF. DNA of the CDR3: TGTGCCAGCAGCCAGCGCCAACGAAGGGAGACCCATTACTTC.

The rearrangement links TRBV14 to TRBJ2-7; perhaps TRBD2 as D (6 bases). The CDR3 spans 14 residues. The germline V gene has CDR1 SGHDN and CDR2 FVKESK. The CDR3 DNA sequence: TGTTCCATCAGCCGACCGGGACTGGGGTACGAGCAGTACTTC. It is translated as CSISRPGLGYEQYF.

J is TRBJ2-2 and V is TRBV27; 12 bases agree with TRBD1. The CDR3 is 17 amino acids. J lost 5 bases, V lost 7 bases, and 11 bases had no gene match. Germline V CDR1 and CDR2: MNHEY, SMNVEV (reference sequence). CDR3 DNA: TGTGCCAGCACCTTATCCGGGACAGGGGGCTTTACCGGGGAGCTGTTTTTT. It translates to CASTLSGTGGFTGELFF.

The V call is TRBV5-1, the J call TRBJ2-7; 8 bases match TRBD2. Trimming cost V 0 bases and J 2 bases; bases outside gene matches: 4. The CDR3 has 15 residues. Per the germline V gene, CDR1 is SGHRS and CDR2 is YFSETQ. The CDR3: CASSLVSGSTYEQYF. The CDR3 nucleotides are TGCGCCAGCAGCTTGGTCAGCGGGAGTACCTACGAGCAGTACTTC.

A remark on this clone: Given a much more abundant clone one base away, this may be a read error. Other DNA sequences in the same sample also yield this CDR3. J is TRBJ2-4 and V is TRBV6-4; a weak D match, TRBD1 (5 bases). V dropped 4 bases and J dropped 10 bases, with 14 bases sitting between them. Per germline, CDR1 MRHNA and CDR2 SNTAGT. CDR3 size: 13 residues. The CDR3 nucleotides are TGTGCCAGCAGTGTCAGACAGCTGGGAATTCAGTACTTC. Translation: CASSVRQLGIQYF.

This clone showed up many times. Other DNA sequences of this sample code for an identical CDR3. The chain has TRBV27 and TRBJ2-3; TRBD1 matches at 7 bases. CDR1 is MNHEY and CDR2 is SMNVEV in the germline V gene (reference sequence). The V and J ends lost 5 bases and 6 bases, in that order; junction bases with no gene match: 8. This CDR3 spans 14 amino acids. CDR3 loop: CASSPGTATDTQYF. The CDR3 bases are TGTGCCAGCAGTCCGGGGACAGCGACGGATACGCAGTATTTT.

Many counts were recorded for this clone. DNA for the CDR3: TGTGCCAGCAGCGCTCTAGCGGGGGCCATTCAAGAGACCCAGTACTTC. Its translation is CASSALAGAIQETQYF. The chain is built from TRBV11-2 and TRBJ2-5, with 10 bases fitting TRBD2. CDR3 size: 16 residues. J was trimmed by 2 bases and V by 5 bases; bases with no gene match: 8. Germline V gene sequence: CDR1 SGHAT, CDR2 FQNNGV.

There are a few counts of this clone. CDR3 protein: CASSSRWTQYF. In nucleotides, the CDR3 is TGTGCCAGCAGTAGTCGATGGACCCAGTACTTC. This chain links TRBV6-5 with TRBJ2-5; no clear D. CDR1 is MNHEY and CDR2 is SVGAGI in the germline V gene. V shed 5 bases and J shed 7 bases, with 8 bases lying between them. This CDR3 has 11 residues.

This clone has more than one count but fewer than ten. This chain links TRBV2 with TRBJ2-7; 7 bases line up with TRBD1. Germline trimming cut 7 bases from V and 6 bases from J; bases unmatched to any gene: 9. The germline gives CDR1 SNHLY, CDR2 FYNNEI. CDR3 size: 13 residues. This CDR3 is CASKATGSGEQYF. CDR3 bases: TGTGCCAGCAAGGCGACAGGGTCCGGCGAGCAGTACTTC.

A note on this clone: One end of the junction varies from germline; a read error may be responsible. The rearrangement links TRBV6-4 to TRBJ2-2; no clear D gene. Germline CDR1 MRHNA, CDR2 SNTAGT. The CDR3 runs 15 residues. The CDR3 nucleotides read TGTGCCAGCAGTGACGTCCAGCCGGGCACCGTGGAGCTGTTTTTT. This sequence encodes CASSDVQPGTVELFF.

This clone was observed many times. The V and J genes are TRBV9 and TRBJ2-1; 10 nucleotides align to TRBD1. Trimming cost V 2 bases and J 6 bases; bases outside gene matches: 5. The CDR3 loop spans 15 amino acids. Germline CDR1 is SGDLS and CDR2 is YYNGEE. As DNA, the CDR3 is TGTGCCAGCAGCGTTTTCGGGACAGGGGCCAATGAGCAGTTCTTC. This encodes CASSVFGTGANEQFF.

This clone was detected many times. The rearrangement links TRBV20-1 to TRBJ2-1, with D possibly matching TRBD2 (6 bases). The CDR3 sequence is 14 residues long. V dropped 3 bases and J dropped 0 bases, with 9 bases sitting between them. Germline values: CDR1 DFQATT, CDR2 SNEGSKA (reference sequence). CDR3 bases: TGCAGTGCTAGCGGGAGATACTCCTACAATGAGCAGTTCTTC. The encoded protein is CSASGRYSYNEQFF.

This clone was recorded many times. This chain connects TRBV14 to TRBJ2-5; D gene uncertain. Germline CDR1 and CDR2: SGHDN and FVKESK. This CDR3 has 14 amino acids. The V end lost 4 bases, the J end lost 1 base, and 10 bases lay between the germline ends. CDR3 loop: CASSPGTLQETQYF. The CDR3 coding sequence is TGTGCCAGCAGCCCCGGCACACTCCAAGAGACCCAGTACTTC.

Many counts were recorded for this clone. The chain uses TRBV20-1 and TRBJ1-1; the D gene is possibly TRBD1 (6 bases). This CDR3 contains 13 residues. V was shortened by 6 bases and J by 5 bases, with 16 bases between the two germline ends. Germline V gene sequence: CDR1 DFQATT, CDR2 SNEGSKA (reference sequence). The CDR3: CSAKDSGATEAFF. The DNA of the CDR3 is TGCAGTGCCAAGGACTCGGGGGCGACTGAAGCTTTCTTT.

This clone was found many times. The chain uses TRBV10-3 and TRBJ1-1, with D perhaps matching TRBD1 (5 bases). This CDR3 is built from 16 residues. Trimming took off 0 bases at V and 8 bases at J, with 19 bases between the two ends. CDR1 and CDR2 (germline): ENHRY, SYGVKD. In DNA form, the CDR3 reads TGTGCCATCAGTGAGTCTGATCTCACGGCAGGGAAGGAAGCTTTCTTT. Residues: CAISESDLTAGKEAFF.

The V gene is TRBV5-1, the J gene TRBJ1-2, with D unclear. CDR1 and CDR2 from the germline V gene are SGHRS and YFSETQ. This CDR3 comprises 11 residues. Trimming removed 0 bases from V and 8 bases from J, with 5 bases in between. CDR3: CASSLDSGYTF. The CDR3, as DNA: TGCGCCAGCAGCTTGGACAGCGGCTACACCTTC.

The chain combines TRBV2 with TRBJ2-2; 8 positions match TRBD1. Per germline, CDR1 SNHLY and CDR2 FYNNEI. V trimming: 7 bases; J trimming: 5 bases; junction bases outside the gene matches: 9. The CDR3 has 15 residues. The CDR3 DNA reads as TGTGCCAGCATATCCCTGGACAGGGTTACCGGGGAGCTGTTTTTT. It codes for CASISLDRVTGELFF.

Regarding this clone: One end of the junction fails to match germline, which may point to a read error. The V and J genes are TRBV20-1 and TRBJ2-1, with D possibly TRBD1 on 5 matching bases. The CDR3 length is 15 residues. The germline CDR1 and CDR2 sequences are DFQATT and SNEGSKA (reference sequence). CDR3: CSASLRTTNLNGQFF. In DNA form, the CDR3 reads TGCAGTGCTAGCTTGAGGACAACAAACCTCAATGGGCAGTTCTTC.

A remark on this clone: Relative to the germline gene, one junction end is altered; a read error may explain this. The chain carries TRBV6-2 or TRBV6-3 and TRBJ2-7; TRBD2 is a possible D gene (5 bases). The CDR3 runs 15 residues. The germline gives CDR1 MNHEY, CDR2 SVGEGT. The CDR3 spells CASSYSGKSGTEAFF. As DNA, the CDR3 is TGTGCCAGCAGTTACAGTGGCAAAAGCGGTACTGAAGCTTTCTTC.

This clone is judged medium-sized. CDR3 region: CASRDRDSSINEQFF. The CDR3 nucleotides are TGTGCCAGTAGGGACCGGGATTCCTCGATCAATGAGCAGTTCTTC. The chain recombines TRBV19 with TRBJ2-1; perhaps TRBD2 as D (5 bases). The CDR3 sequence is 15 residues long. Germline V lookup: CDR1 LNHDA, CDR2 SQIVND (reference sequence). V shed 6 bases and J shed 6 bases, with 18 bases lying between them.

The chain links TRBV20-1 to TRBJ1-1, with unresolved D. Germline V gene sequence: CDR1 DFQATT, CDR2 SNEGSKA (reference sequence). V was shortened by 0 bases and J by 0 bases, with 5 bases between the two germline ends. This CDR3 contains 13 residues. CDR3: CSARDSVNTEAFF. DNA of the CDR3: TGCAGTGCTAGAGATTCGGTGAACACTGAAGCTTTCTTT.

This clone turned up a few times. Its ends do not fully match the called genes, so a read error is possible. The CDR3, as DNA: TGTGCCAGCATTGACACAGGGTACACCGATCAGCCCCGGCATTTT. Its translation is CASIDTGYTDQPRHF. The chain recombines TRBV27 with TRBJ1-5; TRBD1 is a possible D gene (6 bases). The CDR3 covers 15 residues. Germline lookup yields CDR1 MNHEY and CDR2 SMNVEV (reference sequence).

J is TRBJ2-1 and V is TRBV12-3 or TRBV12-4; D is possibly TRBD1 or TRBD2 (6 bases each). Between the trimmed V and J ends, which lost 3 bases and 8 bases, there was a span of 14 bases. The CDR3 runs to 14 residues. The CDR3 DNA is TGTGCCAGCAGTTTCACGGGGGCCGTTGATGAGCAGTTCTTC. Translating it yields CASSFTGAVDEQFF.

This clone was seen repeatedly, ten times or more. The chain has TRBV6-1 and TRBJ2-3, with D perhaps matching TRBD2 (5 bases). In germline, CDR1 is MNHNS, CDR2 SASEGT. This CDR3 region has 15 residues. The germline V and J ends were trimmed by 6 bases and 3 bases, with 16 bases remaining between them. CDR3 DNA: TGTGCCAGCAGGCTAGCCGGTTCGTTAACAGATACGCAGTATTTT. This gives the protein CASRLAGSLTDTQYF.

At least ten counts were recorded for this clone. V gene TRBV5-6 combines with J gene TRBJ2-7, with 9 bases matching TRBD2. CDR1 and CDR2 (germline): SGHDT, YYEEEE. There are 16 residues in the CDR3. Trimming at V came to 2 bases and at J to 6 bases, leaving 12 bases not matched to a gene. This chain's CDR3 is CASSFLAGRGVSEQYF. Written as DNA, the CDR3 is TGTGCCAGCAGCTTCCTAGCGGGAAGGGGGGTGAGCGAGCAGTACTTC.

This clone came up many times. This sequence joins TRBV2 and TRBJ2-5; D possibly matches TRBD1 or TRBD2 (5 bases each). Trimming removed 11 bases at V and 5 bases at J, with 18 bases between. Germline V CDR1 and CDR2: SNHLY, FYNNEI. The CDR3 contains 13 residues. The CDR3 region has the DNA TGTGCCGGACACCGGGACCCGACGGAGACCCAGTACTTC. Translated: CAGHRDPTETQYF.

This clone was picked up many times. The sample holds other DNA sequences that translate to the same CDR3. The V call is TRBV20-1, the J call TRBJ2-7; D is uncertain. From germline, CDR1 is DFQATT and CDR2 SNEGSKA (reference sequence). CDR3 length equals 15 residues. Trimming took 0 bases from V and 1 from J, leaving 13 bases between them. The CDR3 DNA reads TGCAGTGCTAGAGATCATGCACGTTCGTCCTACGAGCAGTACTTC. Translating gives CSARDHARSSYEQYF.

This clone was seen a handful of times. This chain uses TRBV19 with TRBJ2-7; TRBD2 agrees at 8 bases. The CDR3 spans 15 residues. The V segment lost 2 bases and the J segment 4 bases; nucleotides outside the gene matches: 7. From germline, CDR1 is LNHDA and CDR2 SQIVND (reference sequence). CDR3 sequence reads: CASSIRAGAFYEQYF. The CDR3 DNA is TGTGCCAGTAGTATACGAGCGGGAGCGTTTTACGAGCAGTACTTC.

The chain links TRBV11-1 to TRBJ1-1; D is ambiguous. CDR1 SGHAT and CDR2 FQDESV come from the germline V gene (reference sequence). Trimming cost V 1 base and J 1 base, with 7 bases left between them. The CDR3 runs to 14 residues. CDR3 in DNA: TGTGCCAGCAGCTTAGAGTTCGGGAACACTGAAGCTTTCTTT. Protein: CASSLEFGNTEAFF.